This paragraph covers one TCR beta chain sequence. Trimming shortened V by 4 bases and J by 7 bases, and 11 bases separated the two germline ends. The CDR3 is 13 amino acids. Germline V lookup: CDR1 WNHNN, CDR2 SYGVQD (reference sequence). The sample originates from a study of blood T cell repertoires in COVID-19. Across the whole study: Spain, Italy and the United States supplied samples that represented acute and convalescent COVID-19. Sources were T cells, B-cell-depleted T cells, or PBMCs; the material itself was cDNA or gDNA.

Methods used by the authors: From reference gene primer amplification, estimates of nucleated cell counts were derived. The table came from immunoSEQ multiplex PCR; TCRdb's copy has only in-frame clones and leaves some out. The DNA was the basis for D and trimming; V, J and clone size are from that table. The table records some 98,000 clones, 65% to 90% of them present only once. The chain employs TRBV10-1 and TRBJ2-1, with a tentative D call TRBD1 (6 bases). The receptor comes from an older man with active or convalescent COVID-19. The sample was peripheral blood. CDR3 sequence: CASSGGPLNEQFF. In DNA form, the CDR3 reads TGCGCCAGCAGTGGGGGGCCCCTTAATGAGCAGTTCTTC.